This TCR beta chain was captured in a study of T cell repertoires in cytomegalovirus infection. In TCRdb, the reads were re-called with MiXCR into one record per CDR3 protein. The table shows about 740,000 distinct CDR3 sequences, with 35% to 45% occurring only once. This clonotype was detected a few times. Its specificity is unknown. V dropped 8 bases and J dropped 2; count of bases not matched to a gene: 17. This CDR3 contains 17 residues. Germline V gives CDR1 MNHNS, CDR2 SASEGT. Whole-study results and caveats: HLA-C-restricted, CMV-specific TCR beta clonotypes were dominant ex vivo.

The sample was PBMCs. The sequence came from a human donor in good health (CMV status not recorded). Some clones in this sample may be carry-over from other donors' samples. V and J are TRBV6-1 and TRBJ2-7; the match to TRBD2 covers 8 bases. CDR3 residues: CASLLEPSGRRPYEQYF. The CDR3 DNA sequence: TGTGCCAGCCTCCTTGAACCTAGCGGGCGCCGTCCCTACGAGCAGTACTTC.